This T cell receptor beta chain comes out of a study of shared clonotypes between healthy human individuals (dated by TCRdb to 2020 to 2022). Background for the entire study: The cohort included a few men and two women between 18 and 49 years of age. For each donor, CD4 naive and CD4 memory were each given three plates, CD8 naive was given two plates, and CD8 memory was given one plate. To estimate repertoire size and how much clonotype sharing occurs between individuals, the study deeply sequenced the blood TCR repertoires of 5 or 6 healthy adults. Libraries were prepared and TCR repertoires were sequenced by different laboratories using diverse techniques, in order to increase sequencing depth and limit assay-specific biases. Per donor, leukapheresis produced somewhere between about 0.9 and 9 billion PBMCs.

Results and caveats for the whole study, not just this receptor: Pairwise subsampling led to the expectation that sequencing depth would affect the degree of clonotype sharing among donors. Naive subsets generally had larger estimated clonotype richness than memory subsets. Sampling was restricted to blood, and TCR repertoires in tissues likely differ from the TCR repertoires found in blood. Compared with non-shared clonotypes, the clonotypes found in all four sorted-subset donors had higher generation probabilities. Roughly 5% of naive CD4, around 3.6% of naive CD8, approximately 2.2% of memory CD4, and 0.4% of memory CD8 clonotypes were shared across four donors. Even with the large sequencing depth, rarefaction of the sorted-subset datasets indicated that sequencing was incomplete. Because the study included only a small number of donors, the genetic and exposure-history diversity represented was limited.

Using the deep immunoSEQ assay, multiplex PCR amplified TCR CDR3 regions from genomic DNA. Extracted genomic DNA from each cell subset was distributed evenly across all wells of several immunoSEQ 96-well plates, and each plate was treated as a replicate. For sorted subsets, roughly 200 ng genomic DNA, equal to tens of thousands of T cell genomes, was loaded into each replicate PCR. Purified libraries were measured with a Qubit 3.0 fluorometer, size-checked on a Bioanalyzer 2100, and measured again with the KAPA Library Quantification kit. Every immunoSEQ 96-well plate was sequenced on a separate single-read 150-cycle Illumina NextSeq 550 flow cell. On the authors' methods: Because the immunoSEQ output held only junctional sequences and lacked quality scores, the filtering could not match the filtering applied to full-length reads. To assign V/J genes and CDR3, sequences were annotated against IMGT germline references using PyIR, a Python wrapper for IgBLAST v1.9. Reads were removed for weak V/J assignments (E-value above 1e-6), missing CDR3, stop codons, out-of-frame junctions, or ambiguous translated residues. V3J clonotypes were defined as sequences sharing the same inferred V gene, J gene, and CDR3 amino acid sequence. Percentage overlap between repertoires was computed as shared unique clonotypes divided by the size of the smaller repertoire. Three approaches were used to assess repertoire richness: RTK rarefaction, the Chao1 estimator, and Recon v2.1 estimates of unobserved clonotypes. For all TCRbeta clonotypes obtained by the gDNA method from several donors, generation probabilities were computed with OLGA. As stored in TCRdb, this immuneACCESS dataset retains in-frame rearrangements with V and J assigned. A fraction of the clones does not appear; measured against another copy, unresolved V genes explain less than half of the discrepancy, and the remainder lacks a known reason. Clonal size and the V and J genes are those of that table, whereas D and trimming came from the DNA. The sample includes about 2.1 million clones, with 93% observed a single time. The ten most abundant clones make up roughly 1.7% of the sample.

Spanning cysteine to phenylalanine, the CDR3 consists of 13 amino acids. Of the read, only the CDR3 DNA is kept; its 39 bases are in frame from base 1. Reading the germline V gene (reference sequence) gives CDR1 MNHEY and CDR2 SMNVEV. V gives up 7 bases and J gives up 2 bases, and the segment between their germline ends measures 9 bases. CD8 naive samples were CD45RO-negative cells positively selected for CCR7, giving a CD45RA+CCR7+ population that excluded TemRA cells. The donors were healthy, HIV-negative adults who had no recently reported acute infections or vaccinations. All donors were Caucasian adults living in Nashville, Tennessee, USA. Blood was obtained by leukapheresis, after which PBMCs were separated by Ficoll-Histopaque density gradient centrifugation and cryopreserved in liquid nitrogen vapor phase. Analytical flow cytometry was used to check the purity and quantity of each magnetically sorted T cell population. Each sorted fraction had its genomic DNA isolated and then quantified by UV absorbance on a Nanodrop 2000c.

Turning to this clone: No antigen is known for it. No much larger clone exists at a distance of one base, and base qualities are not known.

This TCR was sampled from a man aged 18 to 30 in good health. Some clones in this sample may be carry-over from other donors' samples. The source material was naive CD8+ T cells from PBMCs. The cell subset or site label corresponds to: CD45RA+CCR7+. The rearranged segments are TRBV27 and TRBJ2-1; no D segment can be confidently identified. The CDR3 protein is CASTTRPYNEQFF. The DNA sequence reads TGTGCCAGCACCACCCGCCCCTACAATGAGCAGTTCTTC.